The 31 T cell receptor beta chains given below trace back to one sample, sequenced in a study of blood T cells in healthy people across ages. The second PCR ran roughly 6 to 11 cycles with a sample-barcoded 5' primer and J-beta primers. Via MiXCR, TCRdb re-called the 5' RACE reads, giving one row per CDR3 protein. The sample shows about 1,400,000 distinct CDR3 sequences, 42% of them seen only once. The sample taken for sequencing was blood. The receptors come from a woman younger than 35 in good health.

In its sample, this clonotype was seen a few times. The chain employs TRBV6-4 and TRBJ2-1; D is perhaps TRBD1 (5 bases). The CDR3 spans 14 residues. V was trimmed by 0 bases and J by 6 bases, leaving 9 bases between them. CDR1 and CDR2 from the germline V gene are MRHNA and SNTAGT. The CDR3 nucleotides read TGTGCCAGCAGTGACTCGAGGACAAGCAATGAGCAGTTCTTC. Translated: CASSDSRTSNEQFF.

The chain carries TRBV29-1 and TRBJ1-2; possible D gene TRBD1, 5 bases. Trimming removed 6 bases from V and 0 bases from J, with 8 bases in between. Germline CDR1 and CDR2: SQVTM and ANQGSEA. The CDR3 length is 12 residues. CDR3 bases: TGCAGCGTCAGGGTCTCTAACTATGGCTACACCTTC. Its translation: CSVRVSNYGYTF.

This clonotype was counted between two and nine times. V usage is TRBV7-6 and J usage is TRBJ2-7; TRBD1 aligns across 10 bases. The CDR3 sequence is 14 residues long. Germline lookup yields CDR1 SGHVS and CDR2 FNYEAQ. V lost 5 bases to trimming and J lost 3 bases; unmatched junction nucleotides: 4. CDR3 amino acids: CASSQTGGLYEQYF. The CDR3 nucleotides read TGTGCCAGCAGCCAGACAGGGGGCCTCTACGAGCAGTACTTC.

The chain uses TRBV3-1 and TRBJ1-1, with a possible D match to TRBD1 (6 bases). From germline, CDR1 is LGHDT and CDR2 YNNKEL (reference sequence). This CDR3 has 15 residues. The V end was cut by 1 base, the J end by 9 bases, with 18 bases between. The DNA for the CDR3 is TGTGCCAGCAGCCAAGGAACCAGGGGACCGACCCAAGCTTTCTTT. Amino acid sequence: CASSQGTRGPTQAFF.

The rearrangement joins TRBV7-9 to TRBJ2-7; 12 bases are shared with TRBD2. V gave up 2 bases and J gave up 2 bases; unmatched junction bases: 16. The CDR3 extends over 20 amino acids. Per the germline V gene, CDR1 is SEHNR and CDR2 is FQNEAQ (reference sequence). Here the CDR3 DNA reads TGTGCCAGCAGCTTAAGTCTCGGGCTAGCGGGAGGGGATGCACCCTACGAGCAGTACTTC. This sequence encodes CASSLSLGLAGGDAPYEQYF. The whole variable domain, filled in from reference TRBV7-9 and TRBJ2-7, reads DTGVSQNPRHKITKRGQNVTFRCDPISEHNRLYWYRQTLGQGPEFLTYFQNEAQLEKSRLLSDRFSAERPKGSFSTLEIQRTEQGDSAMYLCASSLSLGLAGGDAPYEQYFGPGTRLTVT.

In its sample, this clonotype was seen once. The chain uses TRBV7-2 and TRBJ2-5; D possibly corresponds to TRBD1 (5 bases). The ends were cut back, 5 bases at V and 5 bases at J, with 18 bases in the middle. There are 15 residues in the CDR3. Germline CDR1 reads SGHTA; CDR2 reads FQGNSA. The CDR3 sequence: CASSPMTDSWETQYF. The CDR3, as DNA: TGTGCCAGCAGCCCGATGACAGATTCTTGGGAGACCCAGTACTTC.

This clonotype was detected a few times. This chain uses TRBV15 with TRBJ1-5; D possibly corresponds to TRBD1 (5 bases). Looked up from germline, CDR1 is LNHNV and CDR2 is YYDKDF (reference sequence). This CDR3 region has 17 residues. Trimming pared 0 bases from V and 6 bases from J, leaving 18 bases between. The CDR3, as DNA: TGTGCCACCAGCAGAGATGGGGCGTCCCGTTTGACTCAGCCCCAGCATTTT. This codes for CATSRDGASRLTQPQHF.

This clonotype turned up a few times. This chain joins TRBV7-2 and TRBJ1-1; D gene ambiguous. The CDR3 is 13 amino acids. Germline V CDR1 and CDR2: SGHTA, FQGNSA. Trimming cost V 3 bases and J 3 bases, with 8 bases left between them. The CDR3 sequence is CASSFTSYTEAFF. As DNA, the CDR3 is TGTGCCAGCAGCTTCACCTCATACACTGAAGCTTTCTTT.

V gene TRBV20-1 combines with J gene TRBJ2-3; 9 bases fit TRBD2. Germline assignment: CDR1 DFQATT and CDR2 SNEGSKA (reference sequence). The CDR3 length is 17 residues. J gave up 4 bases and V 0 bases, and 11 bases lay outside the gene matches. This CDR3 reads CSARDMARAGGADTQYF. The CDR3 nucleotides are TGCAGTGCTAGAGATATGGCCCGGGCGGGGGGGGCAGATACGCAGTATTTT.

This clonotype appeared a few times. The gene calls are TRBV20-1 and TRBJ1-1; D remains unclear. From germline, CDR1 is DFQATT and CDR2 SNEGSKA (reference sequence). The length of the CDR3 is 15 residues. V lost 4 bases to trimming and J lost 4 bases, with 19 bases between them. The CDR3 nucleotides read TGCAGTGCTAAAGATTTAATCCGGCGGGGCACTGAAGCTTTCTTT. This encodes CSAKDLIRRGTEAFF.

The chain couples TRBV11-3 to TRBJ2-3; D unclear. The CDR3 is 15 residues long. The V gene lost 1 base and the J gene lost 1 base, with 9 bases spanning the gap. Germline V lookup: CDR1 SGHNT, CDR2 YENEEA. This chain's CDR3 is CASSLGDGRTDTQYF. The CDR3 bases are TGTGCCAGCAGCTTAGGCGACGGCCGCACAGATACGCAGTATTTT. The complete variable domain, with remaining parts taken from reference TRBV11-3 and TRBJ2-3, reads EAGVVQSPRYKIIEKKQPVAFWCNPISGHNTLYWYLQNLGQGPELLIRYENEEAVDDSQLPKDRFSAERLKGVDSTLKIQPAELGDSAVYLCASSLGDGRTDTQYFGPGTRLTVL.

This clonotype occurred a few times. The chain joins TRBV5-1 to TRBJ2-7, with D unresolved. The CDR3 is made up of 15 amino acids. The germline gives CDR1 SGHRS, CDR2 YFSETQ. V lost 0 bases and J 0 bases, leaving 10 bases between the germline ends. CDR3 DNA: TGCGCCAGCAGCTTGGGGGAAATTGGCTCCTACGAGCAGTACTTC. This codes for CASSLGEIGSYEQYF. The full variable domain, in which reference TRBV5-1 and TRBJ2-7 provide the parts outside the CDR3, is KAGVTQTPRYLIKTRGQQVTLSCSPISGHRSVSWYQQTPGQGLQFLFEYFSETQRNKGNFPGRFSGRQFSNSRSEMNVSTLELGDSALYLCASSLGEIGSYEQYFGPGTRLTVT.

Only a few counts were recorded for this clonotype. As DNA, the CDR3 is TGTGCCAGCTCTCCTAAGCCGGAGGGTCGGTTCGGCTACACCTTC. Residues: CASSPKPEGRFGYTF. The chain links TRBV6-1 to TRBJ1-2; D gene ambiguous. The CDR3 covers 15 residues. Germline V gene data show CDR1 as MNHNS and CDR2 as SASEGT. The V end lost 8 bases, the J end lost 8 bases, and 24 bases lay between the germline ends.

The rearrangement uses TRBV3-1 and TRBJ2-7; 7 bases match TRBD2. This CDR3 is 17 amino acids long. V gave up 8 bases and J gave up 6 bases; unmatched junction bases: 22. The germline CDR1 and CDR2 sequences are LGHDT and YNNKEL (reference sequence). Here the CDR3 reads CASAAPPYSGGSGEQYF. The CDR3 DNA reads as TGTGCCAGCGCAGCCCCACCCTACTCGGGAGGATCCGGCGAGCAGTACTTC.

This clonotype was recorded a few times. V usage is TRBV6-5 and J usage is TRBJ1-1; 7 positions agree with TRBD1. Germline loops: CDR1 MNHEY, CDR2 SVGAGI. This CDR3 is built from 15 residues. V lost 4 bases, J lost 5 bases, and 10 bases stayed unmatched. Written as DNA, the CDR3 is TGTGCCAGCAGTTCCCGACAGGGACCGGGGACTGAAGCTTTCTTT. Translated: CASSSRQGPGTEAFF.

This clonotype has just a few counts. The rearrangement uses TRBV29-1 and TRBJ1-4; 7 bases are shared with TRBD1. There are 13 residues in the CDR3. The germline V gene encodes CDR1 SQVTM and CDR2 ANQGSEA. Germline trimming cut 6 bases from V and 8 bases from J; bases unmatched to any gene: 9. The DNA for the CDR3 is TGCAGCGTGAGGGAGGGGGCGCGGGAAAAACTGTTTTTT. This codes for CSVREGAREKLFF.

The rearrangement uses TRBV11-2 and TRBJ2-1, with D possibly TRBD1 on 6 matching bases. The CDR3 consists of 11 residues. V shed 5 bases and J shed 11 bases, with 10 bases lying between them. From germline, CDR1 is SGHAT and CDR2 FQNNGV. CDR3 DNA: TGTGCCAGCAGCCCACAGGGACAGCAGTTCTTC. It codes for CASSPQGQQFF.

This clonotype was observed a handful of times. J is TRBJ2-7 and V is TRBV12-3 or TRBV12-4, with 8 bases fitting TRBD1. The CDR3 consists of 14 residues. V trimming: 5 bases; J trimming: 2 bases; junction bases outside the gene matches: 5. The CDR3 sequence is CASSDRGTTYEQYF. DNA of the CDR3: TGTGCCAGCAGTGACAGGGGTACTACCTACGAGCAGTACTTC.

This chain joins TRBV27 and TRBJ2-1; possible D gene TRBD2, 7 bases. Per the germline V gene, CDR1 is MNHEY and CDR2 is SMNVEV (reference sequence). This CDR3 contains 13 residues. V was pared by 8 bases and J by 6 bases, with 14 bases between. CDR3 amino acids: CASSGGGANEQFF. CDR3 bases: TGTGCCAGCTCCGGTGGGGGGGCCAATGAGCAGTTCTTC.

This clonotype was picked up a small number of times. Here the CDR3 reads CASRDRDSPDTQYF. The CDR3, as DNA: TGCGCCAGCAGGGACCGGGACTCGCCAGATACGCAGTATTTT. V gene TRBV5-1 combines with J gene TRBJ2-3, with D possibly TRBD2 on 6 matching bases. V lost 5 bases to trimming and J lost 4 bases, with 14 bases between them. This CDR3 spans 14 amino acids. CDR1 and CDR2 from the germline V gene are SGHRS and YFSETQ.

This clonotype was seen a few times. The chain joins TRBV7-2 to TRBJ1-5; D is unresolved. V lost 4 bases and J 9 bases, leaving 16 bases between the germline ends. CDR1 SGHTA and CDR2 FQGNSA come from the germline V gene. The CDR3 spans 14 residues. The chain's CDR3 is CASSSDTTPWPQHF. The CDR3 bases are TGTGCCAGCAGCTCAGACACGACCCCGTGGCCCCAGCATTTT.

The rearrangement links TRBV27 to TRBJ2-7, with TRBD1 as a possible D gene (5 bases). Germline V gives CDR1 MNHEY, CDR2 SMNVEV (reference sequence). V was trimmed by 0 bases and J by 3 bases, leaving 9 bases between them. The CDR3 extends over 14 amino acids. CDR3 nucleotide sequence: TGTGCCAGCAGTTTATCGATACAGGACTACGAGCAGTACTTC. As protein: CASSLSIQDYEQYF.

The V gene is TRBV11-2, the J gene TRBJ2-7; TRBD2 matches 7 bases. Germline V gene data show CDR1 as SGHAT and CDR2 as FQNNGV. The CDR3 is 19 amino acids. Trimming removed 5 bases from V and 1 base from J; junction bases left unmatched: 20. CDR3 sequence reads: CASSRRTRRTSATSYEQYF. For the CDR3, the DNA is TGTGCCAGCAGCCGTCGGACTAGAAGGACCTCGGCAACATCCTACGAGCAGTACTTC.

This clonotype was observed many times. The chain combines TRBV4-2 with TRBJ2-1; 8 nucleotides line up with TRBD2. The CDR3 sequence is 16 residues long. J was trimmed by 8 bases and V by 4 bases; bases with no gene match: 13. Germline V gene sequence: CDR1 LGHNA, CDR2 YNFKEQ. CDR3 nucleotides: TGTGCCAGCAGCCTCCTAGCGGGCAGTGCCACCGATGAGCAGTTCTTC. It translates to CASSLLAGSATDEQFF.

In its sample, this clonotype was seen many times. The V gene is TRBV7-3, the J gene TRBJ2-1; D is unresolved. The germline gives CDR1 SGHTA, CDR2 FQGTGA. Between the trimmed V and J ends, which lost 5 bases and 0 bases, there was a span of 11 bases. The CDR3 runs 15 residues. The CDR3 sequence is CASSLQSSSYNEQFF. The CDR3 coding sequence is TGTGCCAGCAGCCTCCAATCGAGCTCCTACAATGAGCAGTTCTTC.

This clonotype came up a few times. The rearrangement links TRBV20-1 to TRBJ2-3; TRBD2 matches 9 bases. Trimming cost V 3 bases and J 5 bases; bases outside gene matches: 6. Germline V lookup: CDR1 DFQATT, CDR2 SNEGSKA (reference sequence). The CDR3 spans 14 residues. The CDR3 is CSASLREGKDTQYF. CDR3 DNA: TGCAGTGCTAGCTTGCGGGAGGGTAAAGATACGCAGTATTTT.

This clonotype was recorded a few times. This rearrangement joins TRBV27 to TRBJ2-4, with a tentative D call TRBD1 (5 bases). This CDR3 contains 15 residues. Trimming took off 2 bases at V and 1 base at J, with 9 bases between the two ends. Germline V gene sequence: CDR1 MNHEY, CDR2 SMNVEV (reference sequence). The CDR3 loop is CASSLPGLAKNIQYF. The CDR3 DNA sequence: TGTGCCAGCAGTTTACCAGGGTTGGCCAAAAACATTCAGTACTTC.

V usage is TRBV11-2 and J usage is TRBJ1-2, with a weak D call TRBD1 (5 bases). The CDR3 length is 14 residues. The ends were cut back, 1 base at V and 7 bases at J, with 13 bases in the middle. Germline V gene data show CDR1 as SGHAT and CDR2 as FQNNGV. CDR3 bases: TGTGCCAGCAGCTTAGGACAGTTATTACGTGGCTACACCTTC. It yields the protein CASSLGQLLRGYTF.

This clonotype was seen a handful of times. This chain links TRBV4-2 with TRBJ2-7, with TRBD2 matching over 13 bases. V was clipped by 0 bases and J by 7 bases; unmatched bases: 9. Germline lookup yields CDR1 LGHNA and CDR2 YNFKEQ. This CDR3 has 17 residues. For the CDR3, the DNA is TGTGCCAGCAGCCAAGATGGAACTAGCGGGAGGGGCGGGGAGCAGTACTTC. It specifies CASSQDGTSGRGGEQYF.

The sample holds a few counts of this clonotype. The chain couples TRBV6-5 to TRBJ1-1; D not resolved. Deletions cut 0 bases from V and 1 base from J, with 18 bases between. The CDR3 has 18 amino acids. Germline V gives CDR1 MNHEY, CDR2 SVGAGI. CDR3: CASSYSIGEGGRNTEAFF. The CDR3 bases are TGTGCCAGCAGTTACTCGATTGGGGAAGGTGGGAGGAACACTGAAGCTTTCTTT.

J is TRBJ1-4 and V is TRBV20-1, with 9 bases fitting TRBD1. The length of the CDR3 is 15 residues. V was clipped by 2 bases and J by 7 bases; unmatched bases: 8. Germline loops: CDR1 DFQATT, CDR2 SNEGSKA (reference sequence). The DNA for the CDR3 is TGCAGTGCTAGACCTCCGGGACAGGGTAGTGAAAAACTGTTTTTT. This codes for CSARPPGQGSEKLFF.